These 18 T cell receptor beta chains came from one sample sequenced in a study of liver allograft versus peripheral blood T cells. Study-level background: T cell receptor repertoires in transplanted livers were compared with those in recipients' peripheral blood.

Each CDR3 protein is one row after TCRdb ran MiXCR on the reads. The profile shows about 6,000 distinct CDR3 sequences, approximately 15% of them singletons. These receptors were obtained from a human patient who had a liver transplant. Some of these T cells may belong to the graft donor.

This clonotype was recorded a few times. This sequence joins TRBV28 and TRBJ2-1; TRBD1 agrees at 7 bases. The CDR3 has 16 residues. The germline gives CDR1 MDHEN, CDR2 SYDVKM. V trimming: 4 bases; J trimming: 4 bases; junction bases outside the gene matches: 10. CDR3 amino acids: CASSSLDRAPYNEQFF. CDR3 DNA: TGTGCCAGCAGTTCACTCGACAGGGCACCGTACAATGAGCAGTTCTTC.

Within the sample, this clonotype is medium-sized. The V gene is TRBV6-5, the J gene TRBJ2-1; D is unresolved. The germline CDR1 and CDR2 sequences are MNHEY and SVGAGI. This CDR3 comprises 13 residues. The V end was cut by 5 bases, the J end by 4 bases, with 9 bases between. The CDR3 bases are TGTGCCAGCAGTCTCGACTTTTACAATGAGCAGTTCTTC. Translating it yields CASSLDFYNEQFF.

V and J are TRBV12-3 or TRBV12-4 and TRBJ2-3; TRBD2 matches at 7 bases. The CDR3 contains 18 residues. V gave up 6 bases and J gave up 6 bases; unmatched junction bases: 21. In nucleotides, the CDR3 is TGTGCCAGCAGGCCGGGAGGAACGGGGTCGTTACTGGGGGATACGCAGTATTTT. Its protein product is CASRPGGTGSLLGDTQYF.

This clonotype was detected only a few times. This chain links TRBV7-3 with TRBJ2-3; D is perhaps TRBD2 (5 bases). V was shortened by 6 bases and J by 4 bases, with 11 bases between the two germline ends. The V gene's germline CDR1 is SGHTA and CDR2 FQGTGA. CDR3 length: 13 residues. The CDR3 loop is CASSHGGPDTQYF. The CDR3 DNA sequence: TGTGCCAGCAGTCACGGCGGGCCAGATACGCAGTATTTT.

This clonotype is judged medium-sized. This chain connects TRBV6-5 to TRBJ1-2, with D possibly matching TRBD1 (5 bases). Germline CDR1 is MNHEY and CDR2 is SVGAGI. The CDR3 has 13 amino acids. V was pared by 5 bases and J by 8 bases, with 15 bases between. CDR3 DNA sequence: TGTGCCAGCAGTGAGGGGCCTCTTATAGGCTACACCTTC. It translates to CASSEGPLIGYTF.

This chain joins TRBV5-1 and TRBJ2-1, with 13 bases identical to TRBD2. Losses at the gene ends were 7 bases for V and 7 bases for J; bases not matched to a gene: 5. Per germline, CDR1 SGHRS and CDR2 YFSETQ. The CDR3 consists of 14 residues. Here the CDR3 reads CASLGGLAGNEQFF. The CDR3 nucleotides are TGCGCCAGCTTGGGGGGACTAGCGGGGAATGAGCAGTTCTTC.

This clonotype was observed at least ten times. The chain carries TRBV6-1 and TRBJ2-7; TRBD2 agrees at 9 bases. The CDR3 covers 17 residues. Germline-derived CDR1 and CDR2 are MNHNS and SASEGT. The trim removed 1 base at V and 0 bases at J, leaving 7 bases unmatched. The CDR3 region has the DNA TGTGCCAGCAGTGAAGTAAGCGGGGGGCCGAGCTCCTACGAGCAGTACTTC. This encodes CASSEVSGGPSSYEQYF.

The chain uses TRBV5-6 and TRBJ1-3, with no clear D. Trimming removed 0 bases from V and 0 bases from J, with 13 bases in between. Per the germline V gene, CDR1 is SGHDT and CDR2 is YYEEEE. The CDR3 totals 17 residues. The CDR3 DNA sequence: TGTGCCAGCAGCTTGGGTCGGGTGATAGGCTCTGGAAACACCATATATTTT. Translated: CASSLGRVIGSGNTIYF.

This clonotype is classed as medium-sized. V and J are TRBV27 and TRBJ1-6, with a weak D call TRBD1 (5 bases). The CDR3 totals 17 residues. The V and J ends lost 5 bases and 6 bases respectively, with 20 bases between them. Germline assignment: CDR1 MNHEY and CDR2 SMNVEV (reference sequence). CDR3 sequence reads: CASSLLRLRDGNSPLHF. CDR3 sequence (DNA): TGTGCCAGCAGTCTATTGCGCCTCAGGGACGGTAATTCACCCCTCCACTTT.

In this sample, this clonotype turned up a few times. This sequence joins TRBV28 and TRBJ1-1; D uncertain. CDR1 and CDR2 (germline): MDHEN, SYDVKM. The CDR3 contains 17 residues. The V and J ends lost 3 bases and 1 base respectively, with 18 bases between them. The CDR3 nucleotides read TGTGCCAGCAGTTTTGGGGTTTTGCGGCATGGGAACACTGAAGCTTTCTTT. Its protein is CASSFGVLRHGNTEAFF.

This clonotype was observed many times. The chain is built from TRBV27 and TRBJ2-1; TRBD2 agrees at 10 bases. Germline CDR1 is MNHEY and CDR2 is SMNVEV (reference sequence). The CDR3 runs 15 residues. Trimming cost V 5 bases and J 4 bases; bases outside gene matches: 5. DNA of the CDR3: TGTGCCAGCAGTCCCCTAGCGGGAGCATACAATGAGCAGTTCTTC. Amino acid sequence: CASSPLAGAYNEQFF.

This clonotype was found many times. The V gene is TRBV10-3, the J gene TRBJ1-5; 9 bases line up with TRBD1. The CDR3 length is 13 residues. V lost 4 bases to trimming and J lost 11 bases; unmatched junction nucleotides: 6. Germline loops: CDR1 ENHRY, CDR2 SYGVKD. For the CDR3, the DNA is TGTGCCATCAGTGTGTACAGGGGGCTATCCCAGCATTTT. Translating it yields CAISVYRGLSQHF.

This chain uses TRBV7-9 with TRBJ1-4; D possibly corresponds to TRBD1 (6 bases). Germline V CDR1 and CDR2: SEHNR, FQNEAQ (reference sequence). The CDR3 is made up of 16 amino acids. V dropped 4 bases and J dropped 8 bases, with 20 bases sitting between them. The CDR3 DNA reads TGTGCCAGCAGCTACGAAGAACAGGGTTTAGACGAAAAACTGTTTTTT. Amino acids: CASSYEEQGLDEKLFF.

By sample share, this clonotype is medium-sized. The chain carries TRBV6-5 and TRBJ2-2; TRBD1 matches 7 bases. CDR1 is MNHEY and CDR2 is SVGAGI in the germline V gene. The CDR3 runs to 15 residues. V lost 2 bases, J lost 6 bases, and 6 bases stayed unmatched. The DNA of the CDR3 is TGTGCCAGCAGTTACGCACAACAGGGGTCCGGGGAGCTGTTTTTT. Amino acid sequence: CASSYAQQGSGELFF.

This clonotype turned up a few times. This rearrangement joins TRBV28 to TRBJ1-4; 9 nucleotides line up with TRBD1. The V gene's germline CDR1 is MDHEN and CDR2 SYDVKM. CDR3 length: 15 residues. V lost 5 bases, J lost 8 bases, and 9 bases stayed unmatched. The CDR3 sequence is CASSPPGQGKEKLFF. The CDR3 nucleotides read TGTGCCAGCAGTCCCCCGGGACAGGGCAAGGAAAAACTGTTTTTT.

Concerning this clonotype itself: A much bigger clone sits one base away, suggesting this may be a read error. The DNA is left out, because the CDR3 cannot be placed on it with certainty; the CDR3 is given as TCRdb lists it. The rearrangement uses TRBV7-2 and TRBJ1-2; TRBD1, the table's D call, was not compared with the DNA. The CDR3 is 18 residues long, ends included. Germline CDR1 and CDR2: SGHTA and FQGNSA. CDR3 in amino acids: CASSPVGQGTLANYGYPF.

In this sample, this clonotype is medium-sized (0.01 to 0.1%). The chain employs TRBV27 and TRBJ1-5; D call uncertain. The CDR3 runs to 13 residues. Germline V gives CDR1 MNHEY, CDR2 SMNVEV (reference sequence). V was trimmed by 6 bases and J by 0 bases, leaving 6 bases between them. In DNA, the CDR3 is TGTGCCAGCAGCTACCATAGCAATCAGCCCCAGCATTTT. As protein: CASSYHSNQPQHF.

This clonotype was found a few times. This sequence joins TRBV11-2 and TRBJ2-1, with a possible D match to TRBD2 (7 bases). This CDR3 comprises 15 residues. Trimming pared 3 bases from V and 4 bases from J, leaving 13 bases between. Germline V lookup: CDR1 SGHAT, CDR2 FQNNGV. The CDR3 DNA follows: TGTGCCAGCAGCTTGTGGGAGGGGGGTTACAATGAGCAGTTCTTC. This codes for CASSLWEGGYNEQFF.